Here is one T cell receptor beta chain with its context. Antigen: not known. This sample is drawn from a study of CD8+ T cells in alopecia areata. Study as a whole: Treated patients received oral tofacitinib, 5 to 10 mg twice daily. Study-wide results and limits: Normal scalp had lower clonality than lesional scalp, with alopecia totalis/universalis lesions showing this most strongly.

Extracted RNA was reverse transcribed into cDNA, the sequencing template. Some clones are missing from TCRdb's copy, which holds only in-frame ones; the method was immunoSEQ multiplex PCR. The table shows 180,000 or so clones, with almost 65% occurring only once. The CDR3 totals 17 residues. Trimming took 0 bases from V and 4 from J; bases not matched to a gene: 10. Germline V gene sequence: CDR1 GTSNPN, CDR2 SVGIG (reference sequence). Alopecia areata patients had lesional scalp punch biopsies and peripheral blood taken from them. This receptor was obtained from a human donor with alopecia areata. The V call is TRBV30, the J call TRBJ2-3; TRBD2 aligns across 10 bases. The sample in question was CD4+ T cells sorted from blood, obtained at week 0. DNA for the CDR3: TGTGCCTGGAGTGTCGGTGAACTAGCGGGACGTGCAGATACGCAGTATTTT. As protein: CAWSVGELAGRADTQYF.